The 24 T cell receptor beta chains reported below all come from one sample, sequenced in a study of blood T cell repertoires in COVID-19. The repertoire was sequenced with immunoSEQ multiplex PCR; TCRdb's copy has only in-frame clones and lacks some. The table lists roughly 260,000 clones, approximately 85% of them singletons. Sequences were obtained from peripheral blood. The receptor set was obtained from an older woman with acute or convalescent COVID-19.

This chain uses TRBV6-2 or TRBV6-3 with TRBJ1-1; D is perhaps TRBD1 (5 bases). From germline, CDR1 is MNHEY and CDR2 SVGEGT. With 6 bases removed from V and 4 bases from J, the gap between germline ends came to 15 bases. The CDR3 extends over 14 amino acids. The DNA for the CDR3 is TGTGCCAGCAGCCCGAACATTAGGGGCACTGAAGCTTTCTTT. Translated, it gives CASSPNIRGTEAFF.

The gene calls are TRBV30 and TRBJ2-7; D gene ambiguous. Between the trimmed V and J ends, which lost 1 base and 0 bases, there was a span of 19 bases. From germline, CDR1 is GTSNPN and CDR2 SVGIG (reference sequence). The CDR3 sequence is 17 residues long. CDR3 DNA sequence: TGTGCCTGGAGTGGCCGCGATCCGAAAGTAAGCTCCTACGAGCAGTACTTC. This encodes CAWSGRDPKVSSYEQYF.

This chain links TRBV18 with TRBJ2-7; D is uncertain. Germline values: CDR1 KGHSH, CDR2 LQKENI. The CDR3 is 12 residues long. V shed 1 base and J shed 7 bases, with 8 bases lying between them. CDR3 bases: TGTGCCAGCTCACCACTTAACCTAGAGCAGTACTTC. Translating gives CASSPLNLEQYF.

The chain carries TRBV5-1 and TRBJ2-2; tentative D call: TRBD1 (5 bases). The CDR3 totals 16 residues. In germline, CDR1 is SGHRS, CDR2 YFSETQ. Trimming removed 4 bases from V and 5 bases from J, with 18 bases in between. The DNA of the CDR3 is TGCGCCAGCAGCCTGGATGGCCAGGGATCTACCGGGGAGCTGTTTTTT. Its protein is CASSLDGQGSTGELFF.

The rearrangement uses TRBV4-3 and TRBJ1-3; 8 positions agree with TRBD1. There are 15 residues in the CDR3. Looked up from germline, CDR1 is LGHNA and CDR2 is YSLEER. Germline trimming cut 0 bases from V and 6 bases from J; bases unmatched to any gene: 4. CDR3 loop: CASSQDSQGENTIYF. The CDR3, as DNA: TGCGCCAGCAGCCAAGATTCACAGGGGGAAAACACCATATATTTT.

The chain recombines TRBV6-5 with TRBJ1-2, with D possibly TRBD1 on 6 matching bases. Germline V gene sequence: CDR1 MNHEY, CDR2 SVGAGI. The germline V and J ends were trimmed by 5 bases and 8 bases, with 18 bases remaining between them. The CDR3 sequence is 14 residues long. The CDR3 is CASSNPGAFGGYTF. For the CDR3, the DNA is TGTGCCAGCAGTAACCCAGGGGCGTTTGGGGGCTACACCTTC.

J is TRBJ1-6 and V is TRBV27; TRBD1 aligns across 8 bases. Losses at the gene ends were 5 bases for V and 7 bases for J; bases not matched to a gene: 4. Per germline, CDR1 MNHEY and CDR2 SMNVEV (reference sequence). The CDR3 length is 14 residues. The CDR3 loop is CASSHDRGNSPLHF. The CDR3 coding sequence is TGTGCCAGCAGTCACGACAGGGGCAATTCACCCCTCCACTTT.

This chain links TRBV18 with TRBJ1-1; possible D gene TRBD1, 6 bases. V dropped 1 base and J dropped 7 bases, with 7 bases sitting between them. The CDR3 spans 12 residues. CDR1 KGHSH and CDR2 LQKENI come from the germline V gene. The CDR3 here is CASSPRTVEAFF. DNA for the CDR3: TGTGCCAGCTCACCACGGACAGTTGAAGCTTTCTTT.

The chain recombines TRBV6-5 with TRBJ1-1, with 7 bases aligning to TRBD1. Germline V CDR1 and CDR2: MNHEY, SVGAGI. The CDR3 covers 15 residues. The junction had 6 bases not matched to a gene; V was cut back by 0 bases and J by 5 bases. The CDR3 coding sequence is TGTGCCAGCAGTTACTCGTACAGGGGAGGAACTGAAGCTTTCTTT. This gives the protein CASSYSYRGGTEAFF.

The chain recombines TRBV6-5 with TRBJ1-2; no clear D gene. Germline values: CDR1 MNHEY, CDR2 SVGAGI. V lost 7 bases to trimming and J lost 7 bases, with 13 bases between them. This CDR3 is 12 amino acids long. This chain's CDR3 is CASTRGMGGYTF. The CDR3 DNA reads as TGTGCCAGCACTCGGGGTATGGGTGGCTACACCTTC.

The chain carries TRBV6-1 and TRBJ1-1, with D perhaps TRBD1 (5 bases). This CDR3 contains 16 residues. The ends were cut back, 4 bases at V and 6 bases at J, with 21 bases in the middle. Germline assignment: CDR1 MNHNS and CDR2 SASEGT. DNA of the CDR3: TGTGCCAGCAGTGGGGGGGGGACCTACTCGGCGTCTGAAGCTTTCTTT. Translation: CASSGGGTYSASEAFF.

CDR3 coding DNA: TGTGCCAGCAGTCCCGCCGGGACAGCTTTTAACTATGGCTACACCTTC. This translates into CASSPAGTAFNYGYTF. This rearrangement joins TRBV28 to TRBJ1-2; 7 nucleotides align to TRBD1. V trimming: 5 bases; J trimming: 1 base; junction bases outside the gene matches: 10. This CDR3 is 16 amino acids long. Germline loops: CDR1 MDHEN, CDR2 SYDVKM.

This chain connects TRBV7-8 to TRBJ2-5; the D is unclear. The CDR3 sequence is 14 residues long. V lost 2 bases, J lost 9 bases, and 16 bases lay in between. Germline V gives CDR1 SGHVS, CDR2 FQNEAQ. The DNA for the CDR3 is TGTGCCAGCAGCTTAAGTGTTCCCGTTGAGTCCCAGTACTTC. Residues: CASSLSVPVESQYF.

This CDR3 is CASSPGQGFTEAFF. DNA for the CDR3: TGCGCCAGCAGCCCGGGACAGGGGTTCACTGAAGCTTTCTTT. The chain uses TRBV10-1 and TRBJ1-1, with 10 nucleotides matching TRBD1. J lost 4 bases, V lost 6 bases, and 5 bases had no gene match. There are 14 residues in the CDR3. The germline V gene encodes CDR1 WNHNN and CDR2 SYGVQD (reference sequence).

This clone was picked up one time. This rearrangement joins TRBV3-1 (or the pseudogene TRBV3-2) to TRBJ1-4; no clear D. The CDR3 spans 14 residues. V was trimmed by 2 bases and J by 13 bases, leaving 17 bases between them. The germline V gene has CDR1 LGHDT and CDR2 YNNKEL (reference sequence). The CDR3 here is CASSQNTGSEILFF. CDR3 nucleotide sequence: TGTGCCAGCAGCCAAAATACCGGGTCTGAGATACTGTTTTTT.

This clone has a handful of counts. Other DNA sequences in the sample encode the same CDR3. The genes are TRBV5-4 and TRBJ1-1, with D tentatively TRBD1 (6 bases). The germline V gene has CDR1 SGHNT and CDR2 YYREEE (reference sequence). The CDR3 extends over 14 amino acids. V lost 0 bases, J lost 1 base, and 7 bases lay in between. The CDR3 reads CASSLDRANTEAFF. DNA of the CDR3: TGTGCCAGCAGCTTGGACAGGGCGAACACTGAAGCTTTCTTT.

The genes are TRBV5-1 and TRBJ2-1; D is uncertain. The germline V gene encodes CDR1 SGHRS and CDR2 YFSETQ. This CDR3 contains 13 residues. V was trimmed by 4 bases and J by 3 bases, leaving 8 bases between them. The CDR3 loop reads CASSDPGYNEQFF. CDR3 nucleotide sequence: TGCGCCAGCAGCGATCCAGGCTACAATGAGCAGTTCTTC. Full variable domain (rest looked up from reference TRBV5-1 and TRBJ2-1): KAGVTQTPRYLIKTRGQQVTLSCSPISGHRSVSWYQQTPGQGLQFLFEYFSETQRNKGNFPGRFSGRQFSNSRSEMNVSTLELGDSALYLCASSDPGYNEQFFGPGTRLTVL.

This chain connects TRBV30 to TRBJ2-2; TRBD2 agrees at 9 bases. Germline-derived CDR1 and CDR2 are GTSNPN and SVGIG (reference sequence). The CDR3 is 20 residues long. V lost 0 bases to trimming and J lost 0 bases; unmatched junction nucleotides: 14. CDR3 coding DNA: TGTGCCTGGAGTGTTTTTGGAAGGCTAGCGGGAACCTCGAACACCGGGGAGCTGTTTTTT. It encodes CAWSVFGRLAGTSNTGELFF.

The chain couples TRBV5-6 to TRBJ2-5; TRBD2 might be the D (6 bases). CDR3 length: 14 residues. The germline V gene encodes CDR1 SGHDT and CDR2 YYEEEE. The V end lost 4 bases, the J end lost 0 bases, and 10 bases lay between the germline ends. Here the CDR3 DNA reads TGTGCCAGCAGCACTGGAGGGTACCAAGAGACCCAGTACTTC. Its translation: CASSTGGYQETQYF. The full variable domain, completed using reference TRBV5-6 and TRBJ2-5, is DAGVTQSPTHLIKTRGQQVTLRCSPKSGHDTVSWYQQALGQGPQFIFQYYEEEERQRGNFPDRFSGHQFPNYSSELNVNALLLGDSALYLCASSTGGYQETQYFGPGTRLLVL.

The J gene is TRBJ2-3, the V gene TRBV7-8, with D perhaps TRBD2 (5 bases). The CDR3 extends over 14 amino acids. The V gene's germline CDR1 is SGHVS and CDR2 FQNEAQ. V was pared by 1 base and J by 4 bases, with 9 bases between. This chain's CDR3 is CASSLVRAADTQYF. The CDR3, as DNA: TGTGCCAGCAGCTTAGTTCGAGCGGCAGATACGCAGTATTTT. Based on the CDR3 plus reference TRBV7-8 and TRBJ2-3, the full variable domain is GAGVSQSPRYKVAKRGQDVALRCDPISGHVSLFWYQQALGQGPEFLTYFQNEAQLDKSGLPSDRFFAERPEGSVSTLKIQRTQQEDSAVYLCASSLVRAADTQYFGPGTRLTVL.

J is TRBJ1-5 and V is TRBV20-1, with D tentatively TRBD1 (5 bases). The CDR3 covers 14 residues. Trimming left V 3 bases short and J 4 bases short, with 13 bases between. The germline CDR1 and CDR2 sequences are DFQATT and SNEGSKA (reference sequence). The CDR3 reads CSASRGIENQPQHF. For the CDR3, the DNA is TGCAGTGCTAGTCGGGGGATTGAGAATCAGCCCCAGCATTTT.

The chain links TRBV7-2 to TRBJ2-3; 11 bases are a match to TRBD2. Trimming cost V 2 bases and J 6 bases; bases outside gene matches: 7. Germline V gene lookup returns CDR1 SGHTA and CDR2 FQGNSA. CDR3 length: 16 residues. The CDR3 region is CASSLTPTSGGDTQYF. CDR3 DNA: TGTGCCAGCAGCTTAACCCCCACTAGCGGGGGCGATACGCAGTATTTT.

This chain connects TRBV29-1 to TRBJ1-1; TRBD1 might be the D (6 bases). Trimming removed 7 bases at V and 6 bases at J, with 18 bases between. Germline-derived CDR1 and CDR2 are SQVTM and ANQGSEA. This CDR3 comprises 13 residues. CDR3 DNA sequence: TGCAGCGGCTGCAGGGGTTTAGACTCTGAAGCTTTCTTT. Its translation: CSGCRGLDSEAFF. Full variable domain (remainder filled in from reference TRBV29-1 and TRBJ1-1): SAVISQKPSRDICQRGTSLTIQCQVDSQVTMMFWYRQQPGQSLTLIATANQGSEATYESGFVIDKFPISRPNLTFSTLTVSNMSPEDSSIYLCSGCRGLDSEAFFGQGTRLTVV.

The rearrangement links TRBV5-4 to TRBJ1-1; 10 nucleotides align to TRBD1. The CDR3 spans 16 residues. Unmatched junction bases numbered 3, after V lost 0 bases and J lost 1 base. The germline CDR1 and CDR2 sequences are SGHNT and YYREEE (reference sequence). The CDR3 bases are TGTGCCAGCAGCTTGGGGACAGGGGGGTCGAACACTGAAGCTTTCTTT. Its protein product is CASSLGTGGSNTEAFF.